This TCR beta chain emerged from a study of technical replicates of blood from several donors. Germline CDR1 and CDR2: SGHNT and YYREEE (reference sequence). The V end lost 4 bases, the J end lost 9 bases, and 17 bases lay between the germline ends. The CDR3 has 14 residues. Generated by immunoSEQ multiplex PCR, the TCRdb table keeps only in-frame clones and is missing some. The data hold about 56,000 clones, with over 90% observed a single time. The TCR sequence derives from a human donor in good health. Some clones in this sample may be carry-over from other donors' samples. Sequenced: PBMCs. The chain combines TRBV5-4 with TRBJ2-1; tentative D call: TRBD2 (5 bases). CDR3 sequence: CASSPKTRTGEQFF. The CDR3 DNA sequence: TGTGCCAGCAGCCCGAAAACTAGGACGGGTGAGCAGTTCTTC.